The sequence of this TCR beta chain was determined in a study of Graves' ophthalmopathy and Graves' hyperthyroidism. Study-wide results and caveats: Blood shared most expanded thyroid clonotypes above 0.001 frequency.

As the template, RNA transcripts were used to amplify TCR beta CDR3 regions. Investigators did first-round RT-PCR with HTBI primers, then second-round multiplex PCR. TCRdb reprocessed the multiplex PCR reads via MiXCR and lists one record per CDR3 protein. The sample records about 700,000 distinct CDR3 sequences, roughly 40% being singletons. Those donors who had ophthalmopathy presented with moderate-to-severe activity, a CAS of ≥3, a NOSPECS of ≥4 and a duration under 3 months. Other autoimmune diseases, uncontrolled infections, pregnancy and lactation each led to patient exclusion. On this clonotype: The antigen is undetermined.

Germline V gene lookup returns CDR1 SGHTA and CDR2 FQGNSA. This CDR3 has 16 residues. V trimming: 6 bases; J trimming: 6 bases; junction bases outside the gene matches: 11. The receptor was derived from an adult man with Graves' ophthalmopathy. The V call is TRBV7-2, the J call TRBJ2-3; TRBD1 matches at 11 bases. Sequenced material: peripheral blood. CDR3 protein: CASRGQGARYKDTQYF. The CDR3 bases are TGTGCCAGCAGAGGACAGGGGGCGCGGTATAAGGATACGCAGTATTTT. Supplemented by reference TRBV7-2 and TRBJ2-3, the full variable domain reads GAGVSQSPSNKVTEKGKDVELRCDPISGHTALYWYRQSLGQGLEFLIYFQGNSAPDKSGLPSDRFSAERTGGSVSTLTIQRTQQEDSAVYLCASRGQGARYKDTQYFGPGTRLTVL.